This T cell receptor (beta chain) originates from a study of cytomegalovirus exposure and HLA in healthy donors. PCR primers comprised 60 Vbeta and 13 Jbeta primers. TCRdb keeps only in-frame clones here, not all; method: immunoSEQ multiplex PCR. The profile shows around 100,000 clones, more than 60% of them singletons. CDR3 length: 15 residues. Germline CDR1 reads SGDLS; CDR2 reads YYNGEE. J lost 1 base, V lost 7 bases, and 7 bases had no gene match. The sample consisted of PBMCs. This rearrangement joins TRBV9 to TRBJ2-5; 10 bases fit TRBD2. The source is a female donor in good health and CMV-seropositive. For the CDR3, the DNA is TGTGCCAGCTCTCGCCTAGCGGGGGCCCAAGAGACCCAGTACTTC. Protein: CASSRLAGAQETQYF.